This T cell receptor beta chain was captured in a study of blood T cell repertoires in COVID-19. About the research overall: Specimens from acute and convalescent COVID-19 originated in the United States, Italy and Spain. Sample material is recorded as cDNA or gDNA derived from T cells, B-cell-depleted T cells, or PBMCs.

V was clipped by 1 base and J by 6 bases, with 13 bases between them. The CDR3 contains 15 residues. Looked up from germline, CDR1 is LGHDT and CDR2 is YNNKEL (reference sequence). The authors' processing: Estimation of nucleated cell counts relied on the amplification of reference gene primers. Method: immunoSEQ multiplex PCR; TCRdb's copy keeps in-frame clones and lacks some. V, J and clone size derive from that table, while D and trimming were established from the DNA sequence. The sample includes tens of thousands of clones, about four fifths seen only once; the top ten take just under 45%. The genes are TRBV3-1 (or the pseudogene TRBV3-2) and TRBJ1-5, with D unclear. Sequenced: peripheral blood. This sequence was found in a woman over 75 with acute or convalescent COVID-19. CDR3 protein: CASSQGSSGVQPQHF. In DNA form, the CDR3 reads TGTGCCAGCAGCCAAGGTTCGTCTGGAGTTCAGCCCCAGCATTTT.